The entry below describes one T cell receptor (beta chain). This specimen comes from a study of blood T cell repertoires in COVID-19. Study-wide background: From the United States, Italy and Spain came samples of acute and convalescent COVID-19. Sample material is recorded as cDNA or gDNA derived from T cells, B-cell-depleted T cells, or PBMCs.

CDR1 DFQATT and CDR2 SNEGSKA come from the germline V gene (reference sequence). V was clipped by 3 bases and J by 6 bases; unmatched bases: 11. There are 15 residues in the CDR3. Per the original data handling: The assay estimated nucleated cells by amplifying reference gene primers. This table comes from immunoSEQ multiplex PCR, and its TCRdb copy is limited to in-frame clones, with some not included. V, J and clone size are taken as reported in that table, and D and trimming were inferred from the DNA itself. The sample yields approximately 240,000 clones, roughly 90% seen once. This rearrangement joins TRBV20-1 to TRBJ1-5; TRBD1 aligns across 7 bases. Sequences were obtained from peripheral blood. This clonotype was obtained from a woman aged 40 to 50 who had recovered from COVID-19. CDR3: CSASSRDSHRQPQHF. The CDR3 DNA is TGCAGTGCTAGTTCCAGGGACAGTCACCGTCAGCCCCAGCATTTT.